Listed below are T cell receptor beta chains from one sample, sequenced in a study of T cell repertoires in cytomegalovirus infection. A single record per CDR3 protein comes from TCRdb applying MiXCR to the reads. The sample lists about 900,000 distinct CDR3 sequences; about a third were seen once. These TCRs are of unknown antigen specificity. The specimen was cultured CD8+ T cells from PBMCs, collected from culture after CMV antigen stimulation. The receptors come from a human donor in good health (CMV status not recorded). Some clones in this sample may be carry-over from other donors' samples. CDR3s leave out the opening cysteine and the closing phenylalanine or tryptophan.

>TRBV27|TRBJ2-7
ASTGTDTYEQY
>TRBV29-1|TRBJ2-3
SVEGRGAADTQY
>TRBV19|TRBJ2-2
ASWDLWAGELF
>TRBV27|TRBJ2-5
ASSFSLGGRGSETQY
>TRBV5-1|TRBJ2-3
ASSMGGAFPDTQY
>TRBV7-6|TRBJ2-2
ASSPPSGGSASGELF
>TRBV4-1|TRBJ2-1
ASSRSEKQF
>TRBV6-5|TRBJ1-5
ASSYRRGNQPQH
>TRBV20-1|TRBJ1-5
SANAKREQPQH
>TRBV11-2|TRBJ1-1
ASSLQRYTEAF
>TRBV7-2|TRBJ2-1
ASSLGFSNYNEQF
>TRBV10-3|TRBJ2-3
AISEPGTDTQY
>TRBV24-1|TRBJ2-3
ATSDFTLGGHHADTQY
>TRBV12-3/TRBV12-4|TRBJ2-3
ASRHLQGREADTQY
>TRBV5-6|TRBJ2-1
ASSLGGPWGLNEQF
>TRBV7-9|TRBJ2-4
ASSLAVGPGDIQY
>TRBV7-6|TRBJ1-1
ASSLEIGDTEAF
>TRBV4-1|TRBJ2-7
ASSQGGGRVSYEQY
>TRBV27|TRBJ1-6
ASSLPPSYNSPLH
>TRBV12-3/TRBV12-4|TRBJ2-7
ASSLEAGGLEQY
>TRBV12-3/TRBV12-4|TRBJ2-1
ASSRASYNEQF
>TRBV27|TRBJ1-1
ASSLSRVNTEAF
>TRBV27|TRBJ1-6
ASSLVGNNSPLH
>TRBV7-2|TRBJ2-5
ASSLEGLAGGIETQY
>TRBV27|TRBJ1-4
ASSFTGGGGEKLF
>TRBV20-1|TRBJ1-2
SARDVADLKKGGYT
>TRBV12-3/TRBV12-4|TRBJ1-5
ASSLSDSNQPQH
>TRBV13|TRBJ1-1
ASSLEKSEAF
>TRBV27|TRBJ2-3
ASSRTPIAPDTQY
>TRBV5-1|TRBJ1-1
ASSGTGQGLTEAF
>TRBV4-3|TRBJ2-1
ASTPRGPHNEQF
>TRBV12-5|TRBJ2-3
ASGLGTAGGRTDTQY
>TRBV2|TRBJ1-2
ASSGDSLFFGYT
>TRBV12-3/TRBV12-4|TRBJ2-3
ASSFITGSWTDTQY
>TRBV6-1|TRBJ2-5
ASSEAVWKVQETQY
>TRBV27|TRBJ1-1
ATLAANTEAF
>TRBV6-2/TRBV6-3|TRBJ2-5
ASSPSWAGSGAQY
>TRBV7-6|TRBJ1-1
ASSLGAGGVDTEAF
>TRBV9|TRBJ2-1
ASSVETGRRRNEQF
>TRBV2|TRBJ2-6
ASLVEDRGLAGANVLT
>TRBV12-3/TRBV12-4|TRBJ1-5
ASSHSGTFNQPQH
>TRBV6-5|TRBJ2-5
ASSSRDKSQETQY
>TRBV10-3|TRBJ1-1
AISEKRSGITEAF
>TRBV27|TRBJ2-3
ASSLLSTDTQY
>TRBV10-2|TRBJ2-7
ASMGVGLAGQSSYEQY
>TRBV7-9|TRBJ2-7
ASTLPEFPFEQY
>TRBV7-9|TRBJ2-3
ASSPLKTGGIADTQY
>TRBV7-9|TRBJ1-1
ASSETQGTGTEAF